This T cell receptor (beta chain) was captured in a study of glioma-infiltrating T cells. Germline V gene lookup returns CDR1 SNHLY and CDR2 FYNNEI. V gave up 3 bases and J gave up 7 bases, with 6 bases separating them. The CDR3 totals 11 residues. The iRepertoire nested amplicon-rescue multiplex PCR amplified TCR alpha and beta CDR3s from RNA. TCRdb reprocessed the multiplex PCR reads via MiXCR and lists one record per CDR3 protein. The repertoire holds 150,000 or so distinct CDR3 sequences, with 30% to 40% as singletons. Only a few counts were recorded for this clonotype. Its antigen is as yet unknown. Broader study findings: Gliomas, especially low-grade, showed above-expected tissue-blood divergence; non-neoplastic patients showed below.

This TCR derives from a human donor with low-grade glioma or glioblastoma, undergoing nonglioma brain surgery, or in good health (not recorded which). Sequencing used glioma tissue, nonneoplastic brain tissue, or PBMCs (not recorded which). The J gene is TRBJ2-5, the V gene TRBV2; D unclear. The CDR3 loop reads CASSDRRTQYF. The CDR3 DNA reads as TGTGCCAGCAGTGACAGGAGGACCCAGTACTTC.